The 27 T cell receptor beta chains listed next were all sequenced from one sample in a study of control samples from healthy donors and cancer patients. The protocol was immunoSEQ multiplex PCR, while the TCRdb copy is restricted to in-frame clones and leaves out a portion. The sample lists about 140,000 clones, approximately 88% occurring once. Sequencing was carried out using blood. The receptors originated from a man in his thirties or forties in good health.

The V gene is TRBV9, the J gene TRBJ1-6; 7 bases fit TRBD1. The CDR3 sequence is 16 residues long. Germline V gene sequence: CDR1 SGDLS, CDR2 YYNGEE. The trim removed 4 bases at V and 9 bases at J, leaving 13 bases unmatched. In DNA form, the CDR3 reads TGTGCCAGCAGCCTTACTGAAGACAGGGCGGTTTCACCCCTCCACTTT. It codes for CASSLTEDRAVSPLHF.

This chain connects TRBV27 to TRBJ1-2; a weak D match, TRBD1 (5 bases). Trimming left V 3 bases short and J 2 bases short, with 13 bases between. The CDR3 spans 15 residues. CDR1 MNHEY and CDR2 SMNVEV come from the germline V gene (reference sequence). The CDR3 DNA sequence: TGTGCCAGCAGTTTTTTTGGACATGTGAACTATGGCTACACCTTC. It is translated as CASSFFGHVNYGYTF.

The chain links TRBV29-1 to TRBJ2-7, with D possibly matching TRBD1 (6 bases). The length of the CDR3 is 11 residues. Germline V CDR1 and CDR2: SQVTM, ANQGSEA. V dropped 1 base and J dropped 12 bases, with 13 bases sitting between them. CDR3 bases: TGCAGCGTTGAAGCTACAGGGTCGAGGTACTTC. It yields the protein CSVEATGSRYF.

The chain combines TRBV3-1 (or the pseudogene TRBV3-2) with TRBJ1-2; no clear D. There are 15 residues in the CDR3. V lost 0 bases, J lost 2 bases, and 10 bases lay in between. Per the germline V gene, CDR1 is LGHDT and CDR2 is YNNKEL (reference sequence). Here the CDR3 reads CASSQDLGGNYGYTF. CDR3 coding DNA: TGTGCCAGCAGCCAAGATCTTGGCGGGAACTATGGCTACACCTTC.

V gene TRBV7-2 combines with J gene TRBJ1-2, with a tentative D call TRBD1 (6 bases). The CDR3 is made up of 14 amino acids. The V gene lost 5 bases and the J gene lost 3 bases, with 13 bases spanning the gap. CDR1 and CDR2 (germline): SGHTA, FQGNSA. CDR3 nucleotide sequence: TGTGCCAGCAGCCTGGACAGCTTCGACTATGGCTACACCTTC. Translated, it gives CASSLDSFDYGYTF.

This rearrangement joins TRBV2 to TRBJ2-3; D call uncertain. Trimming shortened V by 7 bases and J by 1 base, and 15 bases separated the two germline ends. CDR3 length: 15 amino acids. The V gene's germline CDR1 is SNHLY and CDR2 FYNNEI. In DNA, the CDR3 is TGTGCCAGCAATTTAATAGGCTCGGGCACAGATACGCAGTATTTT. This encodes CASNLIGSGTDTQYF.

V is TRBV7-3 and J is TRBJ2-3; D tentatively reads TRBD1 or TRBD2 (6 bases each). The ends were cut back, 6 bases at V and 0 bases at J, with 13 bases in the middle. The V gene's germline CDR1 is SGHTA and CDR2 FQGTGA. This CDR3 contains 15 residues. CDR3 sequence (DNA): TGTGCCAGCAGAGGGGGTAGCGGTAGCACAGATACGCAGTATTTT. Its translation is CASRGGSGSTDTQYF.

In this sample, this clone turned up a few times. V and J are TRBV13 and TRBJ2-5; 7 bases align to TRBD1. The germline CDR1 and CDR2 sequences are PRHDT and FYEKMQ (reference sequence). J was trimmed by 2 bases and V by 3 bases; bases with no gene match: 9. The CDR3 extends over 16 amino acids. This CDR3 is CASSFRTGTTQETQYF. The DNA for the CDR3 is TGTGCCAGCAGCTTCCGGACAGGAACCACACAAGAGACCCAGTACTTC.

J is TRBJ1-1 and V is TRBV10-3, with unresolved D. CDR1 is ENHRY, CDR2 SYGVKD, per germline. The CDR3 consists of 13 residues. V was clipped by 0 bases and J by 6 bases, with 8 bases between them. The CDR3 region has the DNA TGTGCCATCAGTGAGTCAGGACGCCCTGAAGCTTTCTTT. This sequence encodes CAISESGRPEAFF.

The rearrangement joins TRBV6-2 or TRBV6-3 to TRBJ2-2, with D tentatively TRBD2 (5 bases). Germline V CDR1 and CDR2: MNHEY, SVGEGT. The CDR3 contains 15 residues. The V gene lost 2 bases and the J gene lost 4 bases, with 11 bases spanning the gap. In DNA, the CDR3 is TGTGCCAGCAGTTACGGCGGGTCGTTCACCGGGGAGCTGTTTTTT. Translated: CASSYGGSFTGELFF.

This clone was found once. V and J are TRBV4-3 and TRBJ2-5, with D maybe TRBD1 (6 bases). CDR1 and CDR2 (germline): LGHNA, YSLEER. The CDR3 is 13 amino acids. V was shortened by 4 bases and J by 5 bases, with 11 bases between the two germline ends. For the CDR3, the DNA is TGCGCCAGCAGCCTACAGGGCAGCGAGACCCAGTACTTC. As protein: CASSLQGSETQYF.

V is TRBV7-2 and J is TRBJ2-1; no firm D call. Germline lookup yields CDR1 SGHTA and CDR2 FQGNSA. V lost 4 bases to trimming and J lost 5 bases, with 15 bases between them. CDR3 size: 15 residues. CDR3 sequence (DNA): TGTGCCAGCAGCTCCCGGCGCAACCGCAACAATGAGCAGTTCTTC. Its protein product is CASSSRRNRNNEQFF.

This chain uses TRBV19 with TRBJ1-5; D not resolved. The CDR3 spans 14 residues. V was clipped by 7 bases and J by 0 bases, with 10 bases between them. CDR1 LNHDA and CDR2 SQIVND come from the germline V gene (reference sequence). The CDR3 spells CASKDVYSNQPQHF. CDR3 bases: TGTGCCAGTAAGGATGTTTATAGCAATCAGCCCCAGCATTTT. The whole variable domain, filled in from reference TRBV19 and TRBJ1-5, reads DGGITQSPKYLFRKEGQNVTLSCEQNLNHDAMYWYRQDPGQGLRLIYYSQIVNDFQKGDIAEGYSVSREKKESFPLTVTSAQKNPTAFYLCASKDVYSNQPQHFGDGTRLSIL.

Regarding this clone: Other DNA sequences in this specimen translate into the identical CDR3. The CDR3 DNA is TGTGCTAGTGGTTTGGATAGCAATCAGCCCCAGCATTTT. It codes for CASGLDSNQPQHF. The chain employs TRBV12-5 and TRBJ1-5; no clear D gene. Per germline, CDR1 LGHNT and CDR2 FRNRAP. The CDR3 runs to 13 residues. The V end was cut by 1 base, the J end by 0 bases, with 1 base between.

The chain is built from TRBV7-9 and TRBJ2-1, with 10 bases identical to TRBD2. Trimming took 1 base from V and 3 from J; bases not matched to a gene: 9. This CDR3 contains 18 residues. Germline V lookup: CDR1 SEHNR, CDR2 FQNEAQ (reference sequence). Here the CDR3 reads CASSLGGAGLAYYNEQFF. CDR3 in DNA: TGTGCCAGCAGCTTAGGGGGGGCGGGACTAGCGTACTACAATGAGCAGTTCTTC.

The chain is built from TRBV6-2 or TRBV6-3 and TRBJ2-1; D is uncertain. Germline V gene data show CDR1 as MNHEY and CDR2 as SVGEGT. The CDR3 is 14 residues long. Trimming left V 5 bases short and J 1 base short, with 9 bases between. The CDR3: CASSPPRSYNEQFF. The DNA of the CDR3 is TGTGCCAGCAGTCCCCCTAGGTCCTACAATGAGCAGTTCTTC.

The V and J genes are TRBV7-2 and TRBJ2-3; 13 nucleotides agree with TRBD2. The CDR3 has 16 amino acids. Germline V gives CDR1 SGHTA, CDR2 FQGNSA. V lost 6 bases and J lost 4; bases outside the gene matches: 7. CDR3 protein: CASSPTSGGKSDTQYF. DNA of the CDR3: TGTGCCAGCAGTCCGACTAGCGGGGGGAAGTCAGATACGCAGTATTTT. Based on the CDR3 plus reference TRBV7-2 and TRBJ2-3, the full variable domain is GAGVSQSPSNKVTEKGKDVELRCDPISGHTALYWYRQSLGQGLEFLIYFQGNSAPDKSGLPSDRFSAERTGGSVSTLTIQRTQQEDSAVYLCASSPTSGGKSDTQYFGPGTRLTVL.

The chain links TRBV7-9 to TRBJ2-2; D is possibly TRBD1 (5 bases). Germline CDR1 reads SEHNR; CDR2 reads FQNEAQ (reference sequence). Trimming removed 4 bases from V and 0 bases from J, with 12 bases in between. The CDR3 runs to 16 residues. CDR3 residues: CASSSRQFANTGELFF. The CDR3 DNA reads TGTGCCAGCAGCTCAAGACAGTTTGCGAACACCGGGGAGCTGTTTTTT. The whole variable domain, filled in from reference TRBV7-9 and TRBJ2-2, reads DTGVSQNPRHKITKRGQNVTFRCDPISEHNRLYWYRQTLGQGPEFLTYFQNEAQLEKSRLLSDRFSAERPKGSFSTLEIQRTEQGDSAMYLCASSSRQFANTGELFFGEGSRLTVL.

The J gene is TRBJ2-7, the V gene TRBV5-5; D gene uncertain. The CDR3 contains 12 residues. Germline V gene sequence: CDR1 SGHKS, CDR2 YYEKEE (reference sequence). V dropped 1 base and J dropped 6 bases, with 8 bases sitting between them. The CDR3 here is CASSLFALEQYF. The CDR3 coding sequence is TGTGCCAGCAGCTTGTTCGCCCTCGAGCAGTACTTC.

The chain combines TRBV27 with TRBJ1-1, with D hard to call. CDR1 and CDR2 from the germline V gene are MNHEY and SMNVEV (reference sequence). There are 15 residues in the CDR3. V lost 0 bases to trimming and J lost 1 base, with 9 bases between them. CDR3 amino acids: CASSLSVGRNTEAFF. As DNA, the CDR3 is TGTGCCAGCAGTTTATCGGTGGGTCGGAACACTGAAGCTTTCTTT.

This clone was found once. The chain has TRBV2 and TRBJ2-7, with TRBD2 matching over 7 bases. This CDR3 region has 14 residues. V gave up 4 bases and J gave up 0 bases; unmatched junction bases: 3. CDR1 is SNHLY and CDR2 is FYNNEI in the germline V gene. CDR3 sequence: CASSVASGSYEQYF. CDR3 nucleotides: TGTGCCAGCAGTGTGGCTAGCGGCTCCTACGAGCAGTACTTC.

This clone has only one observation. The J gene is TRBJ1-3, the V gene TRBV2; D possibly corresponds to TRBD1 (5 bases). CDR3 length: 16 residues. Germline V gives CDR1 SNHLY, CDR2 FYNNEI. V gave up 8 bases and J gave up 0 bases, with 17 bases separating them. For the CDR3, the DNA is TGTGCCAGCGGGACCGGTCCCAGGCTCTCTGGAAACACCATATATTTT. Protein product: CASGTGPRLSGNTIYF.

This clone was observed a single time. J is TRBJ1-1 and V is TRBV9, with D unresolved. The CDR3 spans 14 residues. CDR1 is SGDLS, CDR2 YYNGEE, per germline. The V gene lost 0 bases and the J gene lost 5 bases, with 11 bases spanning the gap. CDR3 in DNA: TGTGCCAGCAGCGTAGCGGTATCGGGGACTGAAGCTTTCTTT. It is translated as CASSVAVSGTEAFF.

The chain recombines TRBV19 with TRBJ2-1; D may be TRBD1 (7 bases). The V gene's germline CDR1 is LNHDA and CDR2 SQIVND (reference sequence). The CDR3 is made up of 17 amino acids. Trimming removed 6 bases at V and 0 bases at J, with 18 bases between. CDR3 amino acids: CASRGLSGDSSYNEQFF. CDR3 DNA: TGTGCCAGTAGGGGTCTCTCGGGGGACAGCTCCTACAATGAGCAGTTCTTC.

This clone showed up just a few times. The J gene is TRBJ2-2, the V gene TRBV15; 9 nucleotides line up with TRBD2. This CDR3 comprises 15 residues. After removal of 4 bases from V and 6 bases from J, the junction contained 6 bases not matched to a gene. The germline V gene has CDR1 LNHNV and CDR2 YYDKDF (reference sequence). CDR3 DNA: TGTGCCACCAGCACTGGAGCGGGGGGCCCCGGGGAGCTGTTTTTT. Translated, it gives CATSTGAGGPGELFF.

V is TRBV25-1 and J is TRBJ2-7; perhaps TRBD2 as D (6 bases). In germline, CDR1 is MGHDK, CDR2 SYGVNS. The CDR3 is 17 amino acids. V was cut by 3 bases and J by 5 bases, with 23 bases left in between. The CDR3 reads CASSDPPGTPGQDEQYF. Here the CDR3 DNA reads TGTGCCAGCAGTGACCCCCCGGGGACTCCCGGTCAGGACGAGCAGTACTTC.

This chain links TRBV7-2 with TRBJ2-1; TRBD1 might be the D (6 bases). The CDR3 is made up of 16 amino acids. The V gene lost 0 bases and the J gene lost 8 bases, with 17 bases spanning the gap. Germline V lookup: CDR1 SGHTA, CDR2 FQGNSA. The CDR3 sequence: CASSLASQGLVDEQFF. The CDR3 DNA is TGTGCCAGCAGCTTAGCTTCGCAGGGGCTGGTCGATGAGCAGTTCTTC.